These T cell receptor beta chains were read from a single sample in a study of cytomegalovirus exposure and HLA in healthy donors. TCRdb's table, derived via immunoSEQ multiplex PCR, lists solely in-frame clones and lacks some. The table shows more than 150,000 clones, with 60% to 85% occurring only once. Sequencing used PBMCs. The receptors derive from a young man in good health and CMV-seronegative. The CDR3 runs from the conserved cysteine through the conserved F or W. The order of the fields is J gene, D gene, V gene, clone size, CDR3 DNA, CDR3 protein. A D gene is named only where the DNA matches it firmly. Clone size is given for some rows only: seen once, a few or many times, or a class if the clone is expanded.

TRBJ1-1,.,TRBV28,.,TGTGCCAGCAGTTTACTTGGGAGCACTGAAGCTTTCTTT,CASSLLGSTEAFF
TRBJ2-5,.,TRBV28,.,TGTGCCAGCAGTTTAGTGGCAGGGGAGACGCGGGAGCAGTACTTC,CASSLVAGETREQYF
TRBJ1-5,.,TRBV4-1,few,TGCGCCAGCAGCCAAGATTTGGCGCAGGGCAATCAGCCCCAGCATTTT,CASSQDLAQGNQPQHF
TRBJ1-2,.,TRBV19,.,TGTGCCAGTCTTGGACAGACTTATGGCTACACCTTC,CASLGQTYGYTF
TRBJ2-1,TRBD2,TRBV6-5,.,TGTGCCAGCAGCTCTTCTAGCGGTCACTACAATGAGCAGTTCTTC,CASSSSSGHYNEQFF
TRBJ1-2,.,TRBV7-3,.,TGTGCCAGCAGCTTAACGGGGGAGGAGGGCTACACCTTC,CASSLTGEEGYTF
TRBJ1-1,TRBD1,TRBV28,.,TGTGCCAGCAGGAGTCCAGGGGGCGCAGAAACTGAAGCTTTCTTT,CASRSPGGAETEAFF
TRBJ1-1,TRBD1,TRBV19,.,TGTGCCAGTAGTGGGGACAGGGGGCGGGACACTGAAGCTTTCTTT,CASSGDRGRDTEAFF
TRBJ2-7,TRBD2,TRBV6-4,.,TGTGCCAGCAGTGAGGGGACTAGCGGGAGCGAGCAGTACTTC,CASSEGTSGSEQYF
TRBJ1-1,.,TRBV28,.,TGTGCCAGCGGCGGTGGGGCTATGAACACTGAAGCTTTCTTT,CASGGGAMNTEAFF
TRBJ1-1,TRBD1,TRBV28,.,TGTGCCAGCGGTACAGGGGGCGGATGGAACACTGAAGCTTTCTTT,CASGTGGGWNTEAFF
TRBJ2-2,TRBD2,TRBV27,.,TGTGCCAGCAGTTACGGACTAGCGGGGGCGGTCGGGGAGCTGTTTTTT,CASSYGLAGAVGELFF
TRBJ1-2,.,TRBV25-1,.,TGTGCCAGCAGTGAACCAGGGGACTATGGCTACACCTTC,CASSEPGDYGYTF
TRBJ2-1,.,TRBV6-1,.,TGTGCCAGCAGTGAAGCCTGGGGGGTCGGGGGGCAAGATGAGCAGTTCTTC,CASSEAWGVGGQDEQFF
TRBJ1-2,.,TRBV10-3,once,TGTGCCATCAGTGAGCCCAAAAGGACTCTCGCCTTC,CAISEPKRTLAF
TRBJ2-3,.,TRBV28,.,TGTGCCAGCAGTTTGGGGGTGGGGGTGGGACTCACAGATACGCAGTATTTT,CASSLGVGVGLTDTQYF
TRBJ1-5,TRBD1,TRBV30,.,TGTGCCTGGGGTCTTACTTCCGGGACAGGCAATCAGCCCCAGCATTTT,CAWGLTSGTGNQPQHF
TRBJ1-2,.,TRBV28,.,TGTGCCAGCAGTTTAGGTCAGGCAGGGGCTTATGGCTACACCTTC,CASSLGQAGAYGYTF
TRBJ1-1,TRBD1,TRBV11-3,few,TGTGCCAGCAGCTCGGGACAGGGGAGGCCTGAAGCTTTCTTT,CASSSGQGRPEAFF
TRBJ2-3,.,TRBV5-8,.,TGTGCCAGCAGCTTGGGTCGCCTAGCCAGCACAGATACGCAGTATTTT,CASSLGRLASTDTQYF
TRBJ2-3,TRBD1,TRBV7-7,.,TGTGCTAGCAGCCCCTGGGACAGTTCAGATACGCAGTATTTT,CASSPWDSSDTQYF
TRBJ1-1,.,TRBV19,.,TGTGCCAGTAGTGCCCAGGGGAACACTGAAGCTTTCTTT,CASSAQGNTEAFF
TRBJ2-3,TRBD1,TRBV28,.,TGTGCCAGCAGTACCGGGACAGGGGGATTAGCGGGCGAGGCAGATACGCAGTATTTT,CASSTGTGGLAGEADTQYF
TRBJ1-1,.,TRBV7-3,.,TGTGCCAGCAGCTTACAGGGTAAAGGCACTGAAGCTTTCTTT,CASSLQGKGTEAFF
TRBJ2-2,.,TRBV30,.,TGTGCCGGGGGGACAGTGGCCCCCAACACCGGGGAGCTGTTTTTT,CAGGTVAPNTGELFF
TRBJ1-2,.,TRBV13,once,TGTGCCAGCAGCTTAGCGGGTTATGGCTACACCTTC,CASSLAGYGYTF
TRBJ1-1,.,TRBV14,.,TGTGCCAGCAGCCCGGGGTTGAACACTGAAGCTTTCTTT,CASSPGLNTEAFF
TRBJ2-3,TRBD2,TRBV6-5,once,TGTGCCAGCAGTTGGCTAGCGGGAGGGCCCCCCGATACGCAGTATTTT,CASSWLAGGPPDTQYF
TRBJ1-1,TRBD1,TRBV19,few,TGTGCCAGTAGTGCCGGGACAGGTGGGAACACTGAAGCTTTCTTT,CASSAGTGGNTEAFF
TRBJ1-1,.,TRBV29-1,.,TGCAGCGTTCACCGGGGGGGCACTGAAGCTTTCTTT,CSVHRGGTEAFF
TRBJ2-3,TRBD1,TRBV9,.,TGTGCCAGCAGCGAAGGGACAGGGTCCTTCGATACGCAGTATTTT,CASSEGTGSFDTQYF
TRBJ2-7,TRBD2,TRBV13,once,TGTGCCAGCAGCTCCTCCGGGACTAGCGGCTACGAGCAGTACTTC,CASSSSGTSGYEQYF
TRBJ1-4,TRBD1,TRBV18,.,TGTGCCAGCTCACCCGGGACAGGGGGTGAAAAACTGTTTTTT,CASSPGTGGEKLFF
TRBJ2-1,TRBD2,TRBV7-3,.,TGTGCCAGCAGCTTAATGGGCGGGGGGGAGCAGTTCTTC,CASSLMGGGEQFF
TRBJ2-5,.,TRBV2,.,TGTGCCAGCAGGCCGGGACATAGCGCAGGGGAGACCCAGTACTTC,CASRPGHSAGETQYF
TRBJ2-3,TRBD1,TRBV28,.,TGTGCCAGCAGAACCTCGACAGGGAAAAGCACAGATACGCAGTATTTT,CASRTSTGKSTDTQYF
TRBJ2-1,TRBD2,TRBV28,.,TGTGCCAGCAGTTTAAGGCTAGCGGGGTACAATGAGCAGTTCTTC,CASSLRLAGYNEQFF
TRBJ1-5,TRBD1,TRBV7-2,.,TGTGCCAGCAGCCGAACAGGGGCGGGTCAGCCCCAGCATTTT,CASSRTGAGQPQHF
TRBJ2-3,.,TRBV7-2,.,TGTGCCAGCACCTATACAGGTGGGGCGGGGGATACGCAGTATTTT,CASTYTGGAGDTQYF
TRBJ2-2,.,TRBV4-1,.,TGCGCCAGCAGCCAAAGTATCGGCGGGGAGCTGTTTTTT,CASSQSIGGELFF
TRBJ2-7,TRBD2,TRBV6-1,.,TGTGCCAGCAGTGTCAGAGGACTAGCGGAGAGCCACTCCTACGAGCAGTACTTC,CASSVRGLAESHSYEQYF
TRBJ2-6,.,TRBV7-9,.,TGTGCCAGCAGCTTAGGGGGCAGCTACGTCCTGACTTTC,CASSLGGSYVLTF
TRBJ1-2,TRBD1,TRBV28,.,TGTGCCAGCAGTTCCTCGGACAGGGGGTATGGCTACACCTTC,CASSSSDRGYGYTF
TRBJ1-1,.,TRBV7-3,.,TGTGCCAGCAGCTTAACGGGACACATCACTGAAGCTTTCTTT,CASSLTGHITEAFF